This TCR beta chain derives from a study of blood T cell repertoires in COVID-19. The CDR3 extends over 13 amino acids. Germline-derived CDR1 and CDR2 are LNHDA and SQIVND (reference sequence). The V segment lost 6 bases and the J segment 5 bases; nucleotides outside the gene matches: 4. Data came from immunoSEQ multiplex PCR; TCRdb stores just in-frame clones and leaves some out. The repertoire holds 150,000 to 180,000 clones, with about nine tenths as singletons. V gene TRBV19 combines with J gene TRBJ1-2; 9 bases are a match to TRBD1. The source material was peripheral blood. The receptor was isolated from a woman in her 70s with acute or convalescent COVID-19. CDR3 nucleotide sequence: TGTGCCAGTAGGTTAGGGACAGGGTATGGCTACACCTTC. Amino acid sequence: CASRLGTGYGYTF.